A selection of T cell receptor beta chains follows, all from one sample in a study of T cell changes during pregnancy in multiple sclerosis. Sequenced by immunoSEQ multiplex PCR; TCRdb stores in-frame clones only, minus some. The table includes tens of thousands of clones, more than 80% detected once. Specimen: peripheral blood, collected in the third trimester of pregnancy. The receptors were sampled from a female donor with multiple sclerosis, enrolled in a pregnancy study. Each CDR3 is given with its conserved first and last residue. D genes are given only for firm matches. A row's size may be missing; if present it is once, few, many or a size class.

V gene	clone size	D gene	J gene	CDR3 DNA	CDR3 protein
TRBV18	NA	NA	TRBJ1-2	TGTGCCAGCTCACCCGGCGGAGACGGGTATGGCTACACCTTC	CASSPGGDGYGYTF
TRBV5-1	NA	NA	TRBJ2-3	TGCGCCAGCAGAGCTAGCACAGATACGCAGTATTTT	CASRASTDTQYF
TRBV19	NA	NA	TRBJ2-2	TGTGCCAGTAGTCCTACCGGAGGCACGAACACCGGGGAGCTGTTTTTT	CASSPTGGTNTGELFF
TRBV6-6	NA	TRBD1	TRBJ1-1	TGTGCCAGCAGTTACCGAACAGGGGTCACTGAAGCTTTCTTT	CASSYRTGVTEAFF
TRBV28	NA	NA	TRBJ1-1	TGTGCCAGCAGTTTTACAGTGAACACTGAAGCTTTCTTT	CASSFTVNTEAFF
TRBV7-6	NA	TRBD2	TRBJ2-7	TGTGCCAGCAGCTTAGCCCCTAGCGGGAGGGTTTACGAGCAGTACTTC	CASSLAPSGRVYEQYF
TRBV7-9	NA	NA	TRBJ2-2	TGTGCCAGCAGCTTAACAGACACTGCCGGCGGGGAGCTGTTTTTT	CASSLTDTAGGELFF
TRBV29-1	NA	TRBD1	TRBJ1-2	TGCAGCGTTGAAGACCGGACAGGGGGCCCTGTTAACTATGGCTACACCTTC	CSVEDRTGGPVNYGYTF
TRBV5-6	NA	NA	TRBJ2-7	TGTGCCAGCAGCTTCGCCCAACCGACAGGAAAAATGGTGCACGAGCAGTACTTC	CASSFAQPTGKMVHEQYF
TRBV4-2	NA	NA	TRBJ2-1	TGTGCCAGCAGCCAATTCCGGGGTCCCTACAATGAGCAGTTCTTC	CASSQFRGPYNEQFF
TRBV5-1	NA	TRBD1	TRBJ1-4	TGCGCCAGCAGCGGGGGACAGTCCAATGAAAAACTGTTTTTT	CASSGGQSNEKLFF
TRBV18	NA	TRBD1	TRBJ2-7	TGTGCCAGCTCACCACCGGGACAGGGGAGGAACGAGCAGTACTTC	CASSPPGQGRNEQYF
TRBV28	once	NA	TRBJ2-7	TGTGCCAGCAGCTACGCCGGAGCTCAAGCGTCGCAGTACTTC	CASSYAGAQASQYF
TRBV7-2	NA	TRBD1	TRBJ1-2	TGTGCCAGCAGCTGGCCCCGGGACAGGGGGCGGGTTGTCTATGGCTACACCTTC	CASSWPRDRGRVVYGYTF
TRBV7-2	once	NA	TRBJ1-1	TGTGCCAGCAGCTTAGAAAGCGGGGCGCATTACCTTGAAGCTTTCTTT	CASSLESGAHYLEAFF
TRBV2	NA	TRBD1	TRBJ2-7	TGTGCCAGCAGTGGGGACAGGGGTTCCTACGAGCAGTACTTC	CASSGDRGSYEQYF
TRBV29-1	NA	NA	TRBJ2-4	TGCAGCGCTCTACAGGGAGCCAAAAACATTCAGTACTTC	CSALQGAKNIQYF
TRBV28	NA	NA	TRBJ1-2	TGTGCCAGCAGTGTCACGGGGGGCGGCTACACCTTC	CASSVTGGGYTF
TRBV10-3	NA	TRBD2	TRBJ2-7	TGTGCCATCAGGGACGGGACTAGCAGCTACGAGCAGTACTTC	CAIRDGTSSYEQYF
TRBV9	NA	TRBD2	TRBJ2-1	TGTGCCAGCAGCGTTCAAGCGGGAGGGAATTACAATGAGCAGTTCTTC	CASSVQAGGNYNEQFF
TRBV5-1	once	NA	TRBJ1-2	TGCGCCAGCAGCTTGAAGGAGAGTAATGGCTACACCTTC	CASSLKESNGYTF
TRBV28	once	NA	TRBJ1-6	TGTGCCAGCCGAGATACAGGGTTAACTAATTCACCCCTCCACTTT	CASRDTGLTNSPLHF
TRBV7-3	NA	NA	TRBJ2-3	TGTGCCAGCAGCCCTGGACAGGGACTAGCTAGCACAGATACGCAGTATTTT	CASSPGQGLASTDTQYF
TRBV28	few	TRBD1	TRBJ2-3	TGTGCCAGCAGTTTTGTCACAGGGGACACAGATACGCAGTATTTT	CASSFVTGDTDTQYF
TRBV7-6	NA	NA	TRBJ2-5	TGTGCCACCTCCCCCAGGGAGACCCAGTACTTC	CATSPRETQYF
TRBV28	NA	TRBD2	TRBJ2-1	TGTGCCAGCAGAGATCTAGCGGGTGATTCCTATGCCTACAATGAGCAGTTCTTC	CASRDLAGDSYAYNEQFF
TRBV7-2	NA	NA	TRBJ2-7	TGTGCCAGCAGCGGAGTAGCGGCGCTAACCTACGAGCAGTACTTC	CASSGVAALTYEQYF
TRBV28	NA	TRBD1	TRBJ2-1	TGTGCCAGCAGCTCCGGCAGGGGGCGGCTAGGCCCGTACAATGAGCAGTTCTTC	CASSSGRGRLGPYNEQFF
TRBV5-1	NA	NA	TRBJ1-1	TGCGCCAGCAGCTCCCAATTAGGGGGGGCCGAAGCTTTCTTT	CASSSQLGGAEAFF
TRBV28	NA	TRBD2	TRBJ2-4	TGTGCCAGCAGCCCAATCACCGGGACTACCCTAGCCAAAAACATTCAGTACTTC	CASSPITGTTLAKNIQYF
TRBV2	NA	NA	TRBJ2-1	TGTGCCACCGGACAGCAATACAATGAGCAGTTCTTC	CATGQQYNEQFF
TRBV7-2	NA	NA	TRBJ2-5	TGTGCCAGCAGCTATCAGGGGGGCCAAGAGACCCAGTACTTC	CASSYQGGQETQYF
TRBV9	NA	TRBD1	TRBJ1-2	TGTGCCAGCAGCCCGCCGCCGGGACAGGGATGGGGCTATGGCTACACCTTC	CASSPPPGQGWGYGYTF
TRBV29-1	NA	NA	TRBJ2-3	TGCAGCGTTGACAGGGGTGGCACAGATACGCAGTATTTT	CSVDRGGTDTQYF
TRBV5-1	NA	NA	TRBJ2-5	TGCGCCAGCAGCGGGGGCTCTAGACAAGAGACCCAGTACTTC	CASSGGSRQETQYF
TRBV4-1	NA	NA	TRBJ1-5	TGCGCCAGCAGCCAAGAGGTTGGGGGCCCCAATCAGCCCCAGCATTTT	CASSQEVGGPNQPQHF
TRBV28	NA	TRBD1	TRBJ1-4	TGTGCCAGCAGTTTTCGACGGACAGGCTGGGATGAAAAACTGTTTTTT	CASSFRRTGWDEKLFF
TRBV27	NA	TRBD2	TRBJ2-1	TGTGCCAGCAGTTTATTAGACGGGAGGGGGGTCAATGAGCAGTTCTTC	CASSLLDGRGVNEQFF
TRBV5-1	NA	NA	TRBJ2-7	TGCGCCAGCAGCCGGCGATGGGCGACGGGGGATTCCTACGAGCAGTACTTC	CASSRRWATGDSYEQYF
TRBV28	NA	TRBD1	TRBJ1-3	TGTGCCAGCAGTCAGGGGGCCGCTGGAAACACCATATATTTT	CASSQGAAGNTIYF
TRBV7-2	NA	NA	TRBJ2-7	TGTGCCAGCAGCTTAAGGGGGAGCCTCTACGAGCAGTACTTC	CASSLRGSLYEQYF
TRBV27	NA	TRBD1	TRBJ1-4	TGTGCCAGCAGTCCAGGGACAGGGTTCGGCAAACTGTTTTTT	CASSPGTGFGKLFF